This TCR beta chain was documented in a study of shared clonotypes between healthy human individuals. Concerning this clone: The sample carries other DNA sequences with the same CDR3.

Per the germline V gene, CDR1 is GTSNPN and CDR2 is SVGIG (reference sequence). CDR3 length: 13 residues. Trimming took 2 bases from V and 4 from J; bases not matched to a gene: 1. Splitting of CD4+ cells produced CD45RA+ naive and CD45RA-negative memory subsets. Clones were read by immunoSEQ multiplex PCR, and TCRdb kept only the in-frame ones, dropping some. Of about 770,000 clones in the sample, just under 75% are singletons; the top ten hold under 2%. The V gene is TRBV30, the J gene TRBJ1-1; 10 bases are shared with TRBD1. Sample: memory CD4+ T cells sorted from blood. Subset denoted: CD45RA-negative fraction. The receptor comes from a woman in her thirties in good health. CDR3 in DNA: TGTGCCTGGAGTAGGACAGGGGGCACTGAAGCTTTCTTT. This codes for CAWSRTGGTEAFF.